What follows are 15 T cell receptor beta chains derived from one specimen sequenced in a study of control samples from healthy donors and cancer patients. Sequencing was performed with immunoSEQ multiplex PCR; in TCRdb, only in-frame clones are kept and a portion is missing. The sample holds around 200,000 clones, 90% to 95% seen once. The sequencing sample was made of blood. All receptors derive from a man aged 18 to 30 in good health.

CDR3 region: CASSLDQRGNTGELFF. The CDR3 nucleotides are TGTGCCAGCAGCTTAGATCAGCGGGGGAACACCGGGGAGCTGTTTTTT. The J gene is TRBJ2-2, the V gene TRBV7-3, with TRBD2 identical over 7 bases. The CDR3 has 16 residues. The junction had 4 bases not matched to a gene; V was cut back by 2 bases and J by 1 base. CDR1 and CDR2 from the germline V gene are SGHTA and FQGTGA. Full variable domain (outside the CDR3, taken from reference TRBV7-3 and TRBJ2-2): GAGVSQTPSNKVTEKGKYVELRCDPISGHTALYWYRQSLGQGPEFLIYFQGTGAADDSGLPNDRFFAVRPEGSVSTLKIQRTERGDSAVYLCASSLDQRGNTGELFFGEGSRLTVL.

V gene TRBV28 combines with J gene TRBJ2-2; no definite D call. The CDR3 has 12 amino acids. In germline, CDR1 is MDHEN, CDR2 SYDVKM. Trimming shortened V by 7 bases and J by 7 bases, and 10 bases separated the two germline ends. The CDR3 DNA reads as TGTGCCAGCACGAGGTCTGGCGGGGAGCTGTTTTTT. Its translation: CASTRSGGELFF. Supplemented by reference TRBV28 and TRBJ2-2, the full variable domain reads DVKVTQSSRYLVKRTGEKVFLECVQDMDHENMFWYRQDPGLGLRLIYFSYDVKMKEKGDIPEGYSVSREKKERFSLILESASTNQTSMYLCASTRSGGELFFGEGSRLTVL.

The chain combines TRBV3-1 (or the pseudogene TRBV3-2) with TRBJ2-3; 11 nucleotides align to TRBD2. Germline V gene lookup returns CDR1 LGHDT and CDR2 YNNKEL (reference sequence). This CDR3 is built from 15 residues. V lost 4 bases, J lost 5 bases, and 5 bases stayed unmatched. CDR3 bases: TGTGCCAGCAGCCCAACAACTAGCGGGGGAGATACGCAGTATTTT. It codes for CASSPTTSGGDTQYF.

J is TRBJ2-7 and V is TRBV27; TRBD2 agrees at 11 bases. The germline gives CDR1 MNHEY, CDR2 SMNVEV (reference sequence). The length of the CDR3 is 18 residues. J gave up 2 bases and V 5 bases, and 14 bases lay outside the gene matches. CDR3 bases: TGTGCCAGCAGTCCCCTAACTAGCGGGGGCGCCTTGACCTACGAGCAGTACTTC. Protein sequence: CASSPLTSGGALTYEQYF.

V gene TRBV11-2 combines with J gene TRBJ2-1; 13 bases align to TRBD2. Trimming at V came to 5 bases and at J to 9 bases, leaving 10 bases not matched to a gene. The CDR3 sequence is 16 residues long. Germline V gives CDR1 SGHAT, CDR2 FQNNGV. CDR3 sequence reads: CASSPPGTSGVVEQFF. The CDR3 region has the DNA TGTGCCAGCAGCCCCCCCGGGACTAGCGGGGTAGTTGAGCAGTTCTTC.

This clone was seen just once. In the same sample, other DNA sequences code for this CDR3. The V gene is TRBV20-1, the J gene TRBJ2-1, with no clear D. The V gene's germline CDR1 is DFQATT and CDR2 SNEGSKA (reference sequence). Trimming removed 3 bases at V and 7 bases at J, with 7 bases between. The CDR3 is 11 residues long. CDR3 nucleotide sequence: TGCAGTGCTAGGCTCGCGAATGAGCAGTTCTTC. It translates to CSARLANEQFF.

This rearrangement joins TRBV7-8 to TRBJ2-1; 8 bases are a match to TRBD2. V gave up 0 bases and J gave up 7 bases; unmatched junction bases: 2. CDR3 size: 14 residues. The germline V gene encodes CDR1 SGHVS and CDR2 FQNEAQ. The CDR3 DNA reads as TGTGCCAGCAGCTTAGCTGCTAGCGGGAATGAGCAGTTCTTC. Amino acids: CASSLAASGNEQFF. Full variable domain (missing parts from reference TRBV7-8 and TRBJ2-1): GAGVSQSPRYKVAKRGQDVALRCDPISGHVSLFWYQQALGQGPEFLTYFQNEAQLDKSGLPSDRFFAERPEGSVSTLKIQRTQQEDSAVYLCASSLAASGNEQFFGPGTRLTVL.

V gene TRBV29-1 combines with J gene TRBJ2-1; D may be TRBD1 (5 bases). The V gene's germline CDR1 is SQVTM and CDR2 ANQGSEA. V was pared by 5 bases and J by 2 bases, with 13 bases between. The CDR3 totals 14 residues. CDR3 nucleotides: TGCAGCGTTAAAGCCTCAGGGCCCTACAATGAGCAGTTCTTC. It encodes CSVKASGPYNEQFF.

The CDR3 bases are TGTGCCAGCAGTGAAGATAGCGGGGGCTTCCACAATGAGCAGTTCTTC. Protein product: CASSEDSGGFHNEQFF. The chain joins TRBV6-1 to TRBJ2-1; 9 positions match TRBD2. Losses at the gene ends were 1 base for V and 5 bases for J; bases not matched to a gene: 6. CDR3 length: 16 residues. From germline, CDR1 is MNHNS and CDR2 SASEGT.

This sequence joins TRBV2 and TRBJ2-1; D remains unclear. Trimming removed 5 bases from V and 4 bases from J, with 15 bases in between. CDR3 size: 15 residues. Germline V lookup: CDR1 SNHLY, CDR2 FYNNEI. The CDR3 coding sequence is TGTGCCAGCAGTTCCACAGTAGGGTTTTACAATGAGCAGTTCTTC. Its protein product is CASSSTVGFYNEQFF.

About this clone itself: Other DNA sequences in this specimen translate into the identical CDR3. The chain employs TRBV5-1 and TRBJ2-7, with a tentative D call TRBD2 (5 bases). The germline V gene has CDR1 SGHRS and CDR2 YFSETQ. V dropped 1 base and J dropped 4 bases, with 12 bases sitting between them. The CDR3 contains 14 residues. The CDR3 DNA is TGCGCCAGCAGCTTGCGGCTGGGCGGGTACGAGCAGTACTTC. This codes for CASSLRLGGYEQYF.

The chain recombines TRBV19 with TRBJ2-2; 14 bases map to TRBD2. Germline trimming cut 6 bases from V and 2 bases from J; bases unmatched to any gene: 11. Germline lookup yields CDR1 LNHDA and CDR2 SQIVND (reference sequence). The CDR3 is 19 amino acids. As DNA, the CDR3 is TGTGCCAGTAGGGAGGGACTAGCGGGGGCACTAAGTAACACCGGGGAGCTGTTTTTT. Translation: CASREGLAGALSNTGELFF.

This sequence joins TRBV6-2 or TRBV6-3 and TRBJ1-4, with 8 bases matching TRBD1. The CDR3 extends over 17 amino acids. V trimming: 6 bases; J trimming: 3 bases; junction bases outside the gene matches: 12. Looked up from germline, CDR1 is MNHEY and CDR2 is SVGEGT. The CDR3 sequence is CASSPGQGRKANEKLFF. CDR3 DNA sequence: TGTGCCAGCAGCCCAGGACAGGGAAGGAAAGCTAATGAAAAACTGTTTTTT.

V usage is TRBV2 and J usage is TRBJ2-3; the D call may be TRBD1 or TRBD2 (6 bases each). The CDR3 consists of 12 residues. Per germline, CDR1 SNHLY and CDR2 FYNNEI. Trimming cost V 11 bases and J 6 bases, with 15 bases left between them. CDR3 in amino acids: CAGGQRGDTQYF. CDR3 DNA sequence: TGTGCCGGGGGGCAGAGAGGCGATACGCAGTATTTT.

The gene calls are TRBV5-1 and TRBJ2-7; D possibly corresponds to TRBD1 (6 bases). V lost 4 bases and J 2 bases, leaving 10 bases between the germline ends. Per the germline V gene, CDR1 is SGHRS and CDR2 is YFSETQ. The CDR3 sequence is 13 residues long. CDR3 DNA: TGCGCCAGCAGCGTGACAGGTACCTACGAGCAGTACTTC. This sequence encodes CASSVTGTYEQYF.